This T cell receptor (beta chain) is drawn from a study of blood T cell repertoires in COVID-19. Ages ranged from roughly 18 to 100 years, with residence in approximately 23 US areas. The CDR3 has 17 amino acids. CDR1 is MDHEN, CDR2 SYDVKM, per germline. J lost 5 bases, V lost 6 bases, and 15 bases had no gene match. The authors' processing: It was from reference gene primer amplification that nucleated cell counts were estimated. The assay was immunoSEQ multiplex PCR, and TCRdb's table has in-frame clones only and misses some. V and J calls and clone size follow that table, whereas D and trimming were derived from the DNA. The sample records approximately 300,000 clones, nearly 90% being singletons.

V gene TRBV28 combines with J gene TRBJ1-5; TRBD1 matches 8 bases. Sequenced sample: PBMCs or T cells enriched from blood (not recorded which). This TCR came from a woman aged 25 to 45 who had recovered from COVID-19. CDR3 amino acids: CASSPHLRQGLDQPQHF. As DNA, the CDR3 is TGTGCCAGCAGCCCCCATTTAAGACAGGGGTTAGATCAGCCCCAGCATTTT. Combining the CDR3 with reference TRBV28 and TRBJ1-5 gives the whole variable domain DVKVTQSSRYLVKRTGEKVFLECVQDMDHENMFWYRQDPGLGLRLIYFSYDVKMKEKGDIPEGYSVSREKKERFSLILESASTNQTSMYLCASSPHLRQGLDQPQHFGDGTRLSIL.